This T cell receptor beta chain was retrieved from a study of response to subunit inactivated influenza vaccine. This CDR3 is built from 16 residues. V gave up 5 bases and J gave up 1 base, with 15 bases separating them. MiXCR was run by TCRdb on the RT-PCR reads, yielding one entry per CDR3 protein. The sample gives 540,000 or so distinct CDR3 sequences, 10% to 15% of which show up once; approximately 14% is in the top ten. The sequences come from PBMCs from blood, collected roughly 6 weeks after vaccination. The sequence came from a man in his fifties or sixties who received an inactivated influenza vaccine. The chain couples TRBV12-3 or TRBV12-4 to TRBJ1-5; a possible D gene is TRBD1 (5 bases). The CDR3: CASSRQGLGSNQPQHF. CDR3 coding DNA: TGTGCCAGCAGTCGTCAGGGACTCGGGAGCAATCAGCCCCAGCATTTT.